This is a list of T cell receptor beta chains from one sample in a study of T cells after yellow fever vaccination. TCRdb used MiXCR to reprocess the 5' RACE reads, holding one entry per CDR3 protein. Of some 340,000 distinct CDR3 sequences detected, 9.5% to 12% appear once; the ten largest clones hold less than 3.5%. This sample comprised CD4+ T cells sorted from PBMCs, obtained 45 days after the yellow fever booster vaccination. These receptors were obtained from a man in his late teens or twenties who received the YFV17D yellow fever vaccine. The CDR3 runs from the conserved cysteine through the conserved F or W. The D gene is left open where the match is weak. Clone size is given for some rows only: seen once, a few or many times, or a class if the clone is expanded.

CDR3nt	CDR3aa	d_gene	abundance	j_gene	v_gene
TGTGCCTGCGATTCAGGGGGAGTAAGTGACACCGGGGAGCTGTTTTTT	CACDSGGVSDTGELFF	TRBD1	few	TRBJ2-2	TRBV12-3/TRBV12-4
TGCGCCAGCAAGTCGGCAGGGGGTACCACAGATACGCAGTATTTT	CASKSAGGTTDTQYF	TRBD1	many	TRBJ2-3	TRBV5-1
TGTGCCAGCAGCCAAATGGGCGGAGAAAAACTGTTTTTT	CASSQMGGEKLFF	NA	few	TRBJ1-4	TRBV11-2
TGCAGTGCTAGCCACCCCGGACTAGCGGACACAGATACGCAGTATTTT	CSASHPGLADTDTQYF	TRBD2	NA	TRBJ2-3	TRBV20-1
TGTGCCAGCAGCTTAAGTTCCCGTGGCGGGGGTACAGATACGCAGTATTTT	CASSLSSRGGGTDTQYF	TRBD2	many	TRBJ2-3	TRBV7-3
TGTGCCAGCAGCCCCCGCCGGGGGCGGAGCACAGATACGCAGTATTTT	CASSPRRGRSTDTQYF	NA	many	TRBJ2-3	TRBV7-2
TGCAGCGTCCGGGCGGGGGAGACCCAGTACTTC	CSVRAGETQYF	NA	few	TRBJ2-5	TRBV29-1
TGTGCCAGCAGCTCGCGGACAGTTTGGCAAGAGACCCAGTACTTC	CASSSRTVWQETQYF	NA	few	TRBJ2-5	TRBV7-2
TGTGCCAGCGGGGGGAACCAAGAGACCCAGTACTTC	CASGGNQETQYF	NA	NA	TRBJ2-5	TRBV2
TGTGCCACCGCGGCAGGCCCCTTTGGGTATGGCTACACCTTC	CATAAGPFGYGYTF	NA	NA	TRBJ1-2	TRBV11-3
TGTGCCAGCAGACCCCAAGGGGGGCCGGAAGAGACCCAGTACTTC	CASRPQGGPEETQYF	NA	many	TRBJ2-5	TRBV6-6
TGTGCCAGCAGTTTAGCTCATGGGGCCTCACCCCTCCACTTT	CASSLAHGASPLHF	NA	NA	TRBJ1-6	TRBV12-3/TRBV12-4
TGTGCCAGCAGTTTATCGAGGGGCAGCGTGAACACTGAAGCTTTCTTT	CASSLSRGSVNTEAFF	NA	once	TRBJ1-1	TRBV27
TGTGCCAGCAGTTGGGACTACACGAGACCCGATACGCAGTATTTT	CASSWDYTRPDTQYF	TRBD2	NA	TRBJ2-3	TRBV28
TGCGCCAGCAGCCTGATTAGCGGGGCCCCTTACGAGCAGTACTTC	CASSLISGAPYEQYF	TRBD2	few	TRBJ2-7	TRBV4-3
TGTGCCAGCAGCCTTACGGTTTCTGGAAACACCATATATTTT	CASSLTVSGNTIYF	NA	NA	TRBJ1-3	TRBV7-8
TGTGCCAGCAGCTTCAGTTTTCAGGGCTTGTACAATGAGCAGTTCTTC	CASSFSFQGLYNEQFF	NA	NA	TRBJ2-1	TRBV7-8
TGCAGTCAGACACGAAGAGAGACCCAGTACTTC	CSQTRRETQYF	NA	many	TRBJ2-5	TRBV20-1
TGCGCCAGCAGCTGGGCCGGGACAGGAGACACCGGGGAGCTGTTTTTT	CASSWAGTGDTGELFF	TRBD1	NA	TRBJ2-2	TRBV5-1
TGCAGCGTTGAATTAACAGGGGGGGTCTTGGAGACCCAGTACTTC	CSVELTGGVLETQYF	NA	few	TRBJ2-5	TRBV29-1
TGTGCCAGCAGCGCCGTGCCGGGGACCCAGTACTTC	CASSAVPGTQYF	NA	many	TRBJ2-5	TRBV11-2
TGTGCCAGCATAAACGGACAGGGTAAACAAGAGACCCAGTACTTC	CASINGQGKQETQYF	TRBD1	few	TRBJ2-5	TRBV11-2
TGTGCCAGCAGCCCCCGGGGGGTAGGAGATACGCAGTATTTT	CASSPRGVGDTQYF	TRBD2	many	TRBJ2-3	TRBV25-1
TGCAGTGCTAGCGATCGACCAACGTTCCAAGAGACCCAGTACTTC	CSASDRPTFQETQYF	NA	few	TRBJ2-5	TRBV20-1
TGCGCCAGCAGCTTGGAAAGGGGGCTTGGCACCGGGGAGCTGTTTTTT	CASSLERGLGTGELFF	TRBD1	few	TRBJ2-2	TRBV5-1
TGTGCCAGCAGGGGGACAGGGCCTTCGGGGCAGCCCCAGCATTTT	CASRGTGPSGQPQHF	TRBD1	NA	TRBJ1-5	TRBV2
TGCGCCAGCACATCCCAGCCGGGTACCTACAATGAGCAGTTCTTC	CASTSQPGTYNEQFF	NA	few	TRBJ2-1	TRBV5-1
TGTGCCAGCAGCTTCAGCGGAGAGAGGCCCAATGAGCAGTTCTTC	CASSFSGERPNEQFF	NA	NA	TRBJ2-1	TRBV7-6
TGTGCCAGCAGTCACGAGGGGGATTCACCCCTCCACTTT	CASSHEGDSPLHF	NA	NA	TRBJ1-6	TRBV12-3/TRBV12-4
TGTGCCAGCAGGACAGGGTTCGAAAAACTGTTTTTT	CASRTGFEKLFF	TRBD1	few	TRBJ1-4	TRBV2
TGTGCCACCAGTGACGTCGGTAGAGCTTTCTTT	CATSDVGRAFF	NA	NA	TRBJ1-1	TRBV24-1
TGTGCCAGCAGCCAACGCCAGGGTAGGATCACTGAAGCTTTCTTT	CASSQRQGRITEAFF	NA	NA	TRBJ1-1	TRBV7-2
TGTGCCAGCAGTGAGTCTCGGCCCCTTCTCACCGGGGAGCTGTTTTTT	CASSESRPLLTGELFF	NA	NA	TRBJ2-2	TRBV25-1
TGTGCCAGCAGCCAACCGTTAGCCGGGGGGGTCTCGAATGAGCAGTTCTTC	CASSQPLAGGVSNEQFF	TRBD2	NA	TRBJ2-1	TRBV3-1
TGTGCCAGCAGCCGGACAGGGACCCCAGGGACCCAGTACTTC	CASSRTGTPGTQYF	TRBD1	many	TRBJ2-5	TRBV7-9
TGTGCCACCAGTCCGGGGGTCTCCTACAATGAGCAGTTCTTC	CATSPGVSYNEQFF	NA	many	TRBJ2-1	TRBV24-1
TGTGCCAGCAGCCAAGAATCTAACAACTATGGCTACACCTTC	CASSQESNNYGYTF	NA	NA	TRBJ1-2	TRBV4-2
TGTGCCAGCAGCTTGGACAGGGGGCAGGGCTATGGCTACACCTTC	CASSLDRGQGYGYTF	TRBD1	few	TRBJ1-2	TRBV5-4
TGTGCCAGCAGCGTAGATCCGAACACCGGGGAGCTGTTTTTT	CASSVDPNTGELFF	NA	many	TRBJ2-2	TRBV9
TGTGCCATCAGTGAGTTAGGGGACACAGATACGCAGTATTTT	CAISELGDTDTQYF	NA	NA	TRBJ2-3	TRBV10-3
TGTGCCAGCAGTACCACAGGGGGCGCGAAGTATGGCTACACCTTC	CASSTTGGAKYGYTF	TRBD1	few	TRBJ1-2	TRBV6-6
TGTGCCAGCAGAGAGACTAGCGGAGATACGCAGTATTTT	CASRETSGDTQYF	TRBD2	few	TRBJ2-3	TRBV2
TGTGCCAGCAGCTTATCCCACAGGGGGGAAGATCAGCCCCAGCATTTT	CASSLSHRGEDQPQHF	TRBD1	few	TRBJ1-5	TRBV7-8
TGTGCCAGCTCACCCCTGTTCGCGAACACCGGGGAGCTGTTTTTT	CASSPLFANTGELFF	NA	many	TRBJ2-2	TRBV18
TGCAGCGTAGCCGGAACAGGGAAGAATCAGCCCCAGCATTTT	CSVAGTGKNQPQHF	NA	many	TRBJ1-5	TRBV29-1
TGTGCCAGCAGCTCCGGGAGGGTCTCCCACAGGGCTTTCTTT	CASSSGRVSHRAFF	NA	few	TRBJ1-1	TRBV7-9
TGTGCCAGCAGTTTTGGGACAGGGGCTCAGCCCCAGCATTTT	CASSFGTGAQPQHF	TRBD1	few	TRBJ1-5	TRBV12-3/TRBV12-4
TGTGCCAGCTCACCGAGGGGACAGGTCCCTGGGAATGAGCAGTTCTTC	CASSPRGQVPGNEQFF	TRBD1	NA	TRBJ2-1	TRBV18
TGTGCCAGCGCCCGCTCAGGGCAGGATCAGCCCCAGCATTTT	CASARSGQDQPQHF	NA	NA	TRBJ1-5	TRBV18
TGTGCCAGCAGCTACGGGAGGGGGGCAGATACGCAGTATTTT	CASSYGRGADTQYF	TRBD2	few	TRBJ2-3	TRBV7-2